The 27 T cell receptor beta chains listed next were all sequenced from one sample in a study of response to subunit inactivated influenza vaccine. TCRdb used MiXCR to reprocess the RT-PCR reads, holding one entry per CDR3 protein. The data show 860,000 or so distinct CDR3 sequences, 21% seen once. The starting material was PBMCs from blood, obtained less than 6 days after vaccination. The receptors come from a middle-aged man who received an inactivated influenza vaccine.

The chain recombines TRBV24-1 with TRBJ2-3, with 7 bases fitting TRBD2. The germline CDR1 and CDR2 sequences are KGHDR and SFDVKD. This CDR3 has 14 amino acids. Losses at the gene ends were 7 bases for V and 2 bases for J; bases not matched to a gene: 5. This CDR3 is CATSGDYFTDTQYF. Written as DNA, the CDR3 is TGTGCCACCAGCGGGGACTACTTCACAGATACGCAGTATTTT.

The chain joins TRBV10-3 to TRBJ1-1, with 8 bases identical to TRBD1. Germline V lookup: CDR1 ENHRY, CDR2 SYGVKD. Losses at the gene ends were 0 bases for V and 1 base for J; bases not matched to a gene: 4. The CDR3 spans 16 residues. CDR3 coding DNA: TGTGCCATCAGTGAGTCCCAGGACAGGGCGAACACTGAAGCTTTCTTT. Amino acids: CAISESQDRANTEAFF.

This chain joins TRBV5-1 and TRBJ1-2; 7 bases align to TRBD1. Unmatched junction bases numbered 10, after V lost 3 bases and J lost 8 bases. The CDR3 has 14 residues. Germline assignment: CDR1 SGHRS and CDR2 YFSETQ. As DNA, the CDR3 is TGCGCCAGCAGCTGGGGGACAGCCCTATACGGCTACACCTTC. Residues: CASSWGTALYGYTF. Full variable domain (outside the CDR3, taken from reference TRBV5-1 and TRBJ1-2): KAGVTQTPRYLIKTRGQQVTLSCSPISGHRSVSWYQQTPGQGLQFLFEYFSETQRNKGNFPGRFSGRQFSNSRSEMNVSTLELGDSALYLCASSWGTALYGYTFGSGTRLTVV.

The gene calls are TRBV29-1 and TRBJ2-5; 8 bases fit TRBD1. CDR1 is SQVTM and CDR2 is ANQGSEA in the germline V gene. The ends lost 7 bases at V and 7 bases at J; junction bases unmatched: 11. This CDR3 is built from 13 residues. The CDR3 coding sequence is TGCAGCGGTTACGATCAGGGGGCCGGGACCCAGTACTTC. This codes for CSGYDQGAGTQYF.

The chain joins TRBV3-1 to TRBJ2-3, with D hard to call. There are 11 residues in the CDR3. The ends were cut back, 1 base at V and 13 bases at J, with 9 bases in the middle. Germline CDR1 LGHDT, CDR2 YNNKEL (reference sequence). The CDR3 is CASSQGIIEYF. The CDR3 region has the DNA TGTGCCAGCAGCCAAGGAATAATCGAGTATTTT.

In its sample, this clonotype was seen once. The V and J genes are TRBV9 and TRBJ2-5; 10 positions match TRBD2. Germline V gene data show CDR1 as SGDLS and CDR2 as YYNGEE. The V gene end was trimmed by 2 bases and the J gene end by 3 bases; junction bases not matched to a gene: 4. CDR3 length equals 15 residues. The CDR3 DNA reads as TGTGCCAGCAGCGTCTCTGGGACTAGCGAAGAGACCCAGTACTTC. Amino acid sequence: CASSVSGTSEETQYF.

This clonotype appeared many times. The chain has TRBV5-1 and TRBJ1-4, with D possibly matching TRBD1 (5 bases). Germline V gene sequence: CDR1 SGHRS, CDR2 YFSETQ. V dropped 4 bases and J dropped 5 bases, with 12 bases sitting between them. The CDR3 totals 14 residues. The CDR3, as DNA: TGCGCCAGCAGCCCCGGGACGGGAAATGAAAAACTGTTTTTT. It codes for CASSPGTGNEKLFF. The full variable domain, in which reference TRBV5-1 and TRBJ1-4 provide the parts outside the CDR3, is KAGVTQTPRYLIKTRGQQVTLSCSPISGHRSVSWYQQTPGQGLQFLFEYFSETQRNKGNFPGRFSGRQFSNSRSEMNVSTLELGDSALYLCASSPGTGNEKLFFGSGTQLSVL.

V usage is TRBV11-2 and J usage is TRBJ2-7; D is unresolved. V lost 1 base and J lost 2, with 12 bases in between. CDR3 size: 15 residues. Germline CDR1 is SGHAT and CDR2 is FQNNGV. CDR3 amino acids: CASSLGWDTAYEQYF. CDR3 coding DNA: TGTGCCAGCAGCTTAGGTTGGGATACGGCCTACGAGCAGTACTTC.

The chain employs TRBV14 and TRBJ2-7; unclear D gene. Germline-derived CDR1 and CDR2 are SGHDN and FVKESK. The CDR3 consists of 14 residues. V lost 1 base to trimming and J lost 3 bases, with 10 bases between them. CDR3 in amino acids: CASSQGVKSYEQYF. Written as DNA, the CDR3 is TGTGCCAGCAGCCAAGGGGTCAAGAGCTACGAGCAGTACTTC.

This clonotype showed up just a few times. The J gene is TRBJ1-1, the V gene TRBV29-1; D may be TRBD1 (5 bases). The CDR3 covers 12 residues. Trimming pared 6 bases from V and 2 bases from J, leaving 10 bases between. CDR1 is SQVTM, CDR2 ANQGSEA, per germline. Here the CDR3 DNA reads TGCAGCGTAAGGGGAGGAAACACTGAAGCTTTCTTT. This codes for CSVRGGNTEAFF.

This clonotype occurred a few times. The rearrangement joins TRBV4-3 to TRBJ2-2; TRBD1 matches 9 bases. The CDR3 totals 15 residues. CDR1 is LGHNA, CDR2 YSLEER, per germline. The V segment lost 4 bases and the J segment 9 bases; nucleotides outside the gene matches: 9. CDR3 in DNA: TGCGCCAGCAGCCCACGGGACAGGGACTTCCGGGAGCTGTTTTTT. This gives the protein CASSPRDRDFRELFF.

In this sample, this clonotype turned up a few times. The chain uses TRBV10-3 and TRBJ2-7, with 8 bases matching TRBD2. This CDR3 has 14 residues. Germline V gives CDR1 ENHRY, CDR2 SYGVKD. The V gene end was trimmed by 5 bases and the J gene end by 4 bases; junction bases not matched to a gene: 7. The chain's CDR3 is CAISIGTSSYEQYF. The CDR3 nucleotides read TGTGCCATCAGTATCGGGACTAGTTCTTACGAGCAGTACTTC.

V and J are TRBV10-3 and TRBJ1-5; unclear D gene. The CDR3 runs 14 residues. CDR1 is ENHRY and CDR2 is SYGVKD in the germline V gene. The V and J ends lost 0 bases and 7 bases respectively, with 10 bases between them. In nucleotides, the CDR3 is TGTGCCATCAGTGAGTCGTTGGGGTACCAGCCCCAGCATTTT. Protein sequence: CAISESLGYQPQHF.

This chain uses TRBV12-3 or TRBV12-4 with TRBJ2-5; D remains ambiguous. V dropped 3 bases and J dropped 3 bases, with 8 bases sitting between them. CDR3 length: 13 residues. CDR3 DNA: TGTGCCAGCAGTTTCACAGAAAAAGAGACCCAGTACTTC. This translates into CASSFTEKETQYF.

The rearrangement links TRBV12-3 or TRBV12-4 to TRBJ2-7; 7 positions agree with TRBD1. The J segment lost 7 bases and the V segment lost 6 bases, leaving 21 bases of the junction unmatched. The CDR3 totals 17 residues. Here the CDR3 reads CASSSEVGTAVGKEQYF. CDR3 coding DNA: TGTGCCAGCAGCTCCGAAGTTGGGACAGCCGTCGGTAAAGAGCAGTACTTC.

The chain has TRBV7-9 and TRBJ2-7, with a possible D match to TRBD1 (6 bases). The CDR3 has 13 residues. From germline, CDR1 is SEHNR and CDR2 FQNEAQ (reference sequence). The V and J ends lost 4 bases and 5 bases respectively, with 12 bases between them. CDR3 in amino acids: CASSSDRSHEQYF. The CDR3 coding sequence is TGTGCCAGCAGCTCAGACAGGTCCCACGAGCAGTACTTC.

This CDR3 reads CASTRAGDNSPLHF. The CDR3 coding sequence is TGTGCCAGCACCCGAGCAGGGGATAATTCACCCCTCCACTTT. The gene calls are TRBV18 and TRBJ1-6; possibly TRBD1 for D (6 bases). This CDR3 comprises 14 residues. V was cut by 8 bases and J by 5 bases, with 13 bases left in between. In germline, CDR1 is KGHSH, CDR2 LQKENI.

This chain uses TRBV2 with TRBJ2-1; D might be TRBD2 (5 bases). Trimming pared 1 base from V and 0 bases from J, leaving 10 bases between. From germline, CDR1 is SNHLY and CDR2 FYNNEI. This CDR3 has 16 amino acids. CDR3 coding DNA: TGTGCCAGCAGTGAAGGGACTCGACCCTCCTACAATGAGCAGTTCTTC. As protein: CASSEGTRPSYNEQFF. Using reference TRBV2 and TRBJ2-1 for the parts outside the CDR3, the full variable domain is EPEVTQTPSHQVTQMGQEVILRCVPISNHLYFYWYRQILGQKVEFLVSFYNNEISEKSEIFDDQFSVERPDGSNFTLKIRSTKLEDSAMYFCASSEGTRPSYNEQFFGPGTRLTVL.

The genes are TRBV5-1 and TRBJ2-1; 8 nucleotides line up with TRBD1. The V segment lost 1 base and the J segment 6 bases; nucleotides outside the gene matches: 6. This CDR3 comprises 15 residues. Looked up from germline, CDR1 is SGHRS and CDR2 is YFSETQ. The CDR3 loop is CASSLWTGISNEQFF. The DNA for the CDR3 is TGCGCCAGCAGCTTGTGGACAGGGATAAGCAATGAGCAGTTCTTC.

CDR3 loop: CASSLRIWTAFSGNTIYF. Written as DNA, the CDR3 is TGTGCCAGCAGTTTAAGGATATGGACAGCCTTCTCTGGAAACACCATATATTTT. This chain connects TRBV28 to TRBJ1-3; possible D gene TRBD1, 6 bases. Germline CDR1 is MDHEN and CDR2 is SYDVKM. The CDR3 totals 18 residues. Trimming left V 2 bases short and J 0 bases short, with 17 bases between.

This clonotype has more than one count but fewer than ten. The gene calls are TRBV6-2 or TRBV6-3 and TRBJ2-7; perhaps D is TRBD1 or TRBD2 (5 bases each). This CDR3 spans 17 amino acids. The germline V gene encodes CDR1 MNHEY and CDR2 SVGEGT. V dropped 6 bases and J dropped 0 bases, with 21 bases sitting between them. The CDR3 reads CASSPVSSGTSSYEQYF. CDR3 bases: TGTGCCAGCAGCCCCGTTTCGTCGGGGACGAGCTCCTACGAGCAGTACTTC.

This clonotype was found once. The rearrangement joins TRBV4-3 to TRBJ2-4; 9 bases fit TRBD2. CDR1 LGHNA and CDR2 YSLEER come from the germline V gene. V shed 3 bases and J 0 bases; nucleotides not matched to a gene: 15. The CDR3 loop spans 20 amino acids. CDR3 sequence: CASSQETSSGGYLAKNIQYF. The CDR3 nucleotides read TGCGCCAGCAGCCAGGAGACTTCCAGCGGGGGGTACCTAGCCAAAAACATTCAGTACTTC.

This clonotype came up many times. The V gene is TRBV29-1, the J gene TRBJ2-7, with D tentatively TRBD1 (6 bases). The length of the CDR3 is 15 residues. Germline V gives CDR1 SQVTM, CDR2 ANQGSEA. V gave up 6 bases and J gave up 3 bases, with 21 bases separating them. CDR3 loop: CSVIDLTGRGYEQYF. DNA of the CDR3: TGCAGCGTGATTGACCTTACAGGGCGCGGCTACGAGCAGTACTTC.

V and J are TRBV20-1 and TRBJ2-5, with 10 bases aligning to TRBD2. The CDR3 contains 14 residues. The V gene's germline CDR1 is DFQATT and CDR2 SNEGSKA (reference sequence). V lost 5 bases to trimming and J lost 5 bases; unmatched junction nucleotides: 8. DNA of the CDR3: TGCAGTGCTTCAACTAGCGGGGTGGGGGAGACCCAGTACTTC. It specifies CSASTSGVGETQYF.

This chain uses TRBV7-2 with TRBJ2-2, with D unresolved. The CDR3 is made up of 14 amino acids. CDR1 SGHTA and CDR2 FQGNSA come from the germline V gene. Trimming stripped 5 bases from V and 5 bases from J, with 12 bases between. CDR3 region: CASSGRTLTGELFF. Written as DNA, the CDR3 is TGTGCCAGCAGCGGACGGACGCTTACCGGGGAGCTGTTTTTT.

This clonotype has a handful of counts. DNA of the CDR3: TGCGCCAGCAGCACCGCTAGCGGGGGAAACACAGATACGCAGTATTTT. Translation gives CASSTASGGNTDTQYF. This chain links TRBV5-1 with TRBJ2-3; TRBD2 agrees at 10 bases. Trimming removed 4 bases from V and 2 bases from J; junction bases left unmatched: 7. The CDR3 consists of 16 residues. Germline V gives CDR1 SGHRS, CDR2 YFSETQ.

The chain recombines TRBV6-1 with TRBJ1-4; D gene ambiguous. Germline lookup yields CDR1 MNHNS and CDR2 SASEGT. This CDR3 spans 14 amino acids. V gave up 6 bases and J gave up 0 bases, with 8 bases separating them. CDR3 loop: CASRAKATNEKLFF. In DNA, the CDR3 is TGTGCCAGCAGGGCCAAAGCAACTAATGAAAAACTGTTTTTT.